One and the same sample provided the 26 T cell receptor beta chains below, sequenced in a study of T cells expressing NK-cell markers. No DNA is given; TCRdb re-called the 5' RACE reads and lists each CDR3 protein once. This sample contains a few hundred thousand distinct CDR3 sequences. Sequences were obtained from blood T cells: a sorted CD56 or NKG2C T cell subset, CD4+ or CD8+ T cells, or bulk PBMC T cells (not recorded which). Every receptor here comes from a man aged 18 to 70 in good health.

The rearrangement joins TRBV4-2 to TRBJ1-4; as DNA is missing, the TRBD1 call by TCRdb cannot be tested. The CDR3 is made up of 17 amino acids. The germline gives CDR1 LGHNA, CDR2 YNFKEQ. The CDR3 reads CASSQHPGGPSNEKLFF.

The genes are TRBV12-3 or TRBV12-4 and TRBJ1-4. The CDR3 is 12 amino acids. CDR3 amino acids: CASSLAVGKLFF.

The rearrangement links TRBV3-1 to TRBJ2-5; TCRdb's assignment of TRBD2 cannot be checked, as there is no DNA. CDR1 is LGHDT and CDR2 is YNNKEL in the germline V gene (reference sequence). CDR3 size: 15 residues. The CDR3 is CASSRGRVGQETQYF.

The rearrangement uses TRBV12-3 or TRBV12-4 and TRBJ2-1; with no DNA, the TCRdb D assignment of TRBD1 cannot be verified. This CDR3 has 15 residues. CDR3 loop: CASSRGGQGANEQFF.

The V gene is TRBV12-3 or TRBV12-4, the J gene TRBJ2-5. The CDR3 loop spans 14 amino acids. The CDR3 protein is CASSLVRKGETQYF.

V gene TRBV3-1 combines with J gene TRBJ2-5; checking the TCRdb D call of TRBD1 is not possible without DNA. Germline CDR1 is LGHDT and CDR2 is YNNKEL (reference sequence). The CDR3 covers 15 residues. CDR3 in amino acids: CASSQLRQGQETQYF.

This chain links TRBV20-1 with TRBJ1-3; TCRdb outputs TRBD1, but without DNA this stays unchecked. CDR1 and CDR2 from the germline V gene are DFQATT and SNEGSKA (reference sequence). The CDR3 has 15 amino acids. The CDR3 loop is CSAPGTGNSGNTIYF.

This rearrangement joins TRBV28 to TRBJ2-7; TCRdb's D call, TRBD1, is unchecked because there is no DNA. Per germline, CDR1 MDHEN and CDR2 SYDVKM. This CDR3 region has 15 residues. CDR3 sequence: CASSSAGAPRYEQYF.

V gene TRBV5-1 combines with J gene TRBJ1-1. Germline CDR1 reads SGHRS; CDR2 reads YFSETQ. The CDR3 is made up of 16 amino acids. The CDR3 reads CASSYRRTRKWTEAFF.

The chain employs TRBV7-9 and TRBJ2-7; TCRdb calls TRBD2, which cannot be checked without DNA. The CDR3 runs to 14 residues. Germline CDR1 is SEHNR and CDR2 is FQNEAQ (reference sequence). The CDR3 loop reads CASSRTSGYIEQYF. The complete variable domain, with remaining parts taken from reference TRBV7-9 and TRBJ2-7, reads DTGVSQNPRHKITKRGQNVTFRCDPISEHNRLYWYRQTLGQGPEFLTYFQNEAQLEKSRLLSDRFSAERPKGSFSTLEIQRTEQGDSAMYLCASSRTSGYIEQYFGPGTRLTVT.

The chain is built from TRBV7-9 and TRBJ2-1. This CDR3 region has 14 residues. The V gene's germline CDR1 is SEHNR and CDR2 FQNEAQ (reference sequence). The chain's CDR3 is CASSLRTSDNEQFF.

The V gene is TRBV12-5, the J gene TRBJ2-3; TCRdb names TRBD1, which stays unverified in the absence of DNA. Germline CDR1 LGHNT, CDR2 FRNRAP. This CDR3 region has 15 residues. The CDR3 sequence is CASGGSGTSSDTQYF. Filled out from reference TRBV12-5 and TRBJ2-3, the complete variable domain reads DARVTQTPRHKVTEMGQEVTMRCQPILGHNTVFWYRQTMMQGLELLAYFRNRAPLDDSGMPKDRFSAEMPDATLATLKIQPSEPRDSAVYFCASGGSGTSSDTQYFGPGTRLTVL.

The V call is TRBV7-9, the J call TRBJ2-2; TCRdb's D call, TRBD2, is unchecked because there is no DNA. There are 16 residues in the CDR3. CDR1 and CDR2 from the germline V gene are SEHNR and FQNEAQ (reference sequence). The CDR3 region is CATGTSGGAGTGELFF.

The rearrangement joins TRBV12-3 or TRBV12-4 to TRBJ1-2; TCRdb lists TRBD1, though no DNA is available to test this call. CDR3 size: 14 residues. CDR3: CASSRQGTNYGYTF.

The V gene is TRBV6-5, the J gene TRBJ2-2; TCRdb designates TRBD2, a call that cannot be tested without DNA. There are 14 residues in the CDR3. Germline values: CDR1 MNHEY, CDR2 SVGAGI. This CDR3 reads CASSLPTGTGELFF.

The chain joins TRBV2 to TRBJ2-3; TCRdb names TRBD1, which stays unverified in the absence of DNA. This CDR3 is 16 amino acids long. The germline V gene has CDR1 SNHLY and CDR2 FYNNEI. This CDR3 reads CASSPLGTDYGDTQYF.

The chain joins TRBV6-1 to TRBJ2-7; TCRdb designates TRBD2, a call that cannot be tested without DNA. CDR1 is MNHNS, CDR2 SASEGT, per germline. This CDR3 is 15 amino acids long. CDR3 amino acids: CASSEDHRAPYEQYF.

The V gene is TRBV7-3, the J gene TRBJ2-1; TCRdb reports TRBD2, a call that lacks DNA to check it against. Per germline, CDR1 SGHTA and CDR2 FQGTGA. The CDR3 spans 17 residues. The CDR3 protein is CASSHSASHGSYNEQFF.

The chain recombines TRBV5-1 with TRBJ1-3. The length of the CDR3 is 15 residues. Germline loops: CDR1 SGHRS, CDR2 YFSETQ. The CDR3 region is CASSRDTSSGNTIYF.

CDR3 loop: CASTGAGAYADTQYF. The rearrangement links TRBV12-3 or TRBV12-4 to TRBJ2-3; TCRdb lists TRBD1, though no DNA is available to test this call. The CDR3 length is 15 residues.

The rearrangement links TRBV6-5 to TRBJ2-3; TCRdb's D call, TRBD2, is unchecked because there is no DNA. This CDR3 has 16 residues. Germline V gene data show CDR1 as MNHEY and CDR2 as SVGAGI. This CDR3 reads CASSYSLAGDTDTQYF.

This chain joins TRBV5-5 and TRBJ2-7. Germline lookup yields CDR1 SGHKS and CDR2 YYEKEE (reference sequence). CDR3 length: 15 amino acids. The CDR3 sequence is CASSLAVQVVYEQYF.

The rearrangement joins TRBV6-5 to TRBJ2-5; TCRdb returns TRBD1, unconfirmable since there is no DNA. Germline values: CDR1 MNHEY, CDR2 SVGAGI. The CDR3 is made up of 12 amino acids. CDR3 sequence reads: CASMSGAKTQYF.

CDR3 sequence: CSAADRGLNSPLHF. This chain connects TRBV20-1 to TRBJ1-6; the D gene TCRdb calls, TRBD1, cannot be checked with no DNA. Germline V CDR1 and CDR2: DFQATT, SNEGSKA (reference sequence). This CDR3 is 14 amino acids long.

This rearrangement joins TRBV11-1 to TRBJ1-1; TCRdb returns TRBD1, unconfirmable since there is no DNA. The CDR3 covers 13 residues. The germline V gene encodes CDR1 SGHAT and CDR2 FQDESV (reference sequence). CDR3 protein: CASGGQGFTEAFF.

The chain has TRBV7-9 and TRBJ2-7. The CDR3 is made up of 16 amino acids. CDR1 and CDR2 from the germline V gene are SEHNR and FQNEAQ (reference sequence). The CDR3 loop reads CASSLVVASRPYEQYF. The full variable domain, completed using reference TRBV7-9 and TRBJ2-7, is DTGVSQNPRHKITKRGQNVTFRCDPISEHNRLYWYRQTLGQGPEFLTYFQNEAQLEKSRLLSDRFSAERPKGSFSTLEIQRTEQGDSAMYLCASSLVVASRPYEQYFGPGTRLTVT.